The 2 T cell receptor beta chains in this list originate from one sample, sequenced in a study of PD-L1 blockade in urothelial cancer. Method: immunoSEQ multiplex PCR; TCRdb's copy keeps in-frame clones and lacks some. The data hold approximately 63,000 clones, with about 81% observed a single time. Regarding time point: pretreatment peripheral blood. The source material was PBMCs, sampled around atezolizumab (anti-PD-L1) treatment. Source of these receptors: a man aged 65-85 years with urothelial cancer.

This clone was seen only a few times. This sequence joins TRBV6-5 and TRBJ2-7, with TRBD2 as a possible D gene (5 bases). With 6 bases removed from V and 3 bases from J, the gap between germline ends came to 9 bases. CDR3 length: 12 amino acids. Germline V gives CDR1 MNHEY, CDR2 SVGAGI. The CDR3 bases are TGTGCCAGCAGCGACTACGGCTACGAGCAGTACTTC. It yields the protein CASSDYGYEQYF.

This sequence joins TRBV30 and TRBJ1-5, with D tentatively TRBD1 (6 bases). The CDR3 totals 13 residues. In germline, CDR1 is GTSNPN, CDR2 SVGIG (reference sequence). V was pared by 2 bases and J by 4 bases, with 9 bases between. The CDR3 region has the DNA TGTGCCTGGAGTTCACAGGGTAATCAGCCCCAGCATTTT. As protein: CAWSSQGNQPQHF.